The 14 T cell receptor beta chains presented below share a single source sample, sequenced in a study of T cell responses to AZD1222 COVID-19 vaccine. This table comes from immunoSEQ multiplex PCR, and its TCRdb copy is limited to in-frame clones, with some not included. The sample lists around 110,000 clones, 92% occurring once. The sequencing here drew on peripheral blood, taken 28 days after the second AZD1222 dose. The receptors stem from an adult who received the AZD1222 COVID-19 vaccine.

The gene calls are TRBV28 and TRBJ1-6; D ambiguous. CDR3 length: 13 residues. Germline loops: CDR1 MDHEN, CDR2 SYDVKM. Trimming left V 8 bases short and J 7 bases short, with 12 bases between. CDR3 nucleotides: TGTGCCAGCTATACTCCATCGAATTCACCCCTCCACTTT. This sequence encodes CASYTPSNSPLHF.

V is TRBV28 and J is TRBJ2-3; D perhaps matches TRBD2 (6 bases). The CDR3 extends over 16 amino acids. CDR1 and CDR2 (germline): MDHEN, SYDVKM. With 5 bases removed from V and 0 bases from J, the gap between germline ends came to 15 bases. The CDR3 spells CASSPGEGGSTDTQYF. In DNA form, the CDR3 reads TGTGCCAGCAGTCCGGGGGAAGGCGGTAGCACAGATACGCAGTATTTT. The whole variable domain, filled in from reference TRBV28 and TRBJ2-3, reads DVKVTQSSRYLVKRTGEKVFLECVQDMDHENMFWYRQDPGLGLRLIYFSYDVKMKEKGDIPEGYSVSREKKERFSLILESASTNQTSMYLCASSPGEGGSTDTQYFGPGTRLTVL.

This chain connects TRBV5-5 to TRBJ1-4; TRBD1 matches 10 bases. The germline V gene encodes CDR1 SGHKS and CDR2 YYEKEE (reference sequence). V lost 4 bases, J lost 6 bases, and 3 bases stayed unmatched. The CDR3 extends over 14 amino acids. This CDR3 is CASSRGQGYEKLFF. CDR3 nucleotide sequence: TGTGCCAGCAGCCGGGGACAGGGGTATGAAAAACTGTTTTTT.

The chain links TRBV7-6 to TRBJ2-1, with D possibly matching TRBD1 (5 bases). CDR1 is SGHVS, CDR2 FNYEAQ, per germline. The V end was cut by 5 bases, the J end by 10 bases, with 15 bases between. The CDR3 contains 13 residues. The CDR3 DNA follows: TGTGCCAGCAGCCCGGTGCAGGGCTCGGAGCAGTTCTTC. It yields the protein CASSPVQGSEQFF.

The chain recombines TRBV15 with TRBJ2-3; 11 nucleotides agree with TRBD2. Germline V CDR1 and CDR2: LNHNV, YYDKDF (reference sequence). The CDR3 consists of 24 residues. V lost 2 bases, J lost 0 bases, and 25 bases stayed unmatched. DNA of the CDR3: TGTGCCACCAGCAGAACTGTAGCGGGAGGGCCCTCGGGACAAAACCCGCTTAGCACAGATACGCAGTATTTT. This encodes CATSRTVAGGPSGQNPLSTDTQYF.

The chain employs TRBV29-1 and TRBJ1-1, with D unresolved. This CDR3 contains 13 residues. Per germline, CDR1 SQVTM and CDR2 ANQGSEA. Trimming took 7 bases from V and 1 from J, leaving 13 bases between them. The CDR3 loop reads CSAASAGNTEAFF. As DNA, the CDR3 is TGCAGCGCCGCCTCGGCGGGGAACACTGAAGCTTTCTTT.

The CDR3 sequence: CASSRDNYGYTF. As DNA, the CDR3 is TGTGCCAGCAGCCGGGACAACTATGGCTACACCTTC. The chain couples TRBV27 to TRBJ1-2; weak D call: TRBD1 (5 bases). This CDR3 has 12 residues. The germline gives CDR1 MNHEY, CDR2 SMNVEV (reference sequence). Trimming removed 6 bases from V and 2 bases from J, with 7 bases in between.

This rearrangement joins TRBV28 to TRBJ1-2; 7 bases are a match to TRBD1. V lost 6 bases to trimming and J lost 4 bases; unmatched junction nucleotides: 5. The germline V gene encodes CDR1 MDHEN and CDR2 SYDVKM. CDR3 length equals 13 residues. The CDR3 DNA is TGTGCCAGCAGAGGGGACAGCCCCTATGGCTACACCTTC. Its protein product is CASRGDSPYGYTF.

The genes are TRBV7-2 and TRBJ1-6; no reliable D call. V shed 5 bases and J shed 0 bases, with 11 bases lying between them. The CDR3 runs 16 residues. Germline V CDR1 and CDR2: SGHTA, FQGNSA. CDR3 protein: CASSLDRASYNSPLHF. The CDR3, as DNA: TGTGCCAGCAGCCTAGATCGGGCCTCCTATAATTCACCCCTCCACTTT.

This chain connects TRBV19 to TRBJ2-3, with TRBD2 matching 11 bases. This CDR3 is 18 amino acids long. Per germline, CDR1 LNHDA and CDR2 SQIVND (reference sequence). J was trimmed by 2 bases and V by 6 bases; bases with no gene match: 13. CDR3 sequence: CASSRIAGGPIFTDTQYF. DNA of the CDR3: TGTGCCAGTAGCCGAATAGCGGGAGGGCCTATTTTCACAGATACGCAGTATTTT.

The CDR3 nucleotides are TGTGCCAGCAGAAACTCGGGACAGGGCGGCTATGGCTACACCTTC. This translates into CASRNSGQGGYGYTF. V is TRBV6-5 and J is TRBJ1-2, with 9 positions matching TRBD1. Germline V gene data show CDR1 as MNHEY and CDR2 as SVGAGI. V shed 6 bases and J 4 bases; nucleotides not matched to a gene: 9. The CDR3 totals 15 residues.

This chain links TRBV7-2 with TRBJ2-3; D not certain. Germline V CDR1 and CDR2: SGHTA, FQGNSA. CDR3 length: 16 amino acids. The V and J ends lost 1 base and 1 base respectively, with 12 bases between them. CDR3 nucleotides: TGTGCCAGCAGCTTAGGGCCCCGCGGCGGCACAGATACGCAGTATTTT. Its translation: CASSLGPRGGTDTQYF.

The V gene is TRBV7-4, the J gene TRBJ1-1; no clear D gene. Trimming pared 3 bases from V and 1 base from J, leaving 6 bases between. The CDR3 runs to 13 residues. The germline gives CDR1 SGHVT, CDR2 SQSDAQ. CDR3 sequence reads: CASSFRANTEAFF. The CDR3, as DNA: TGTGCCAGCAGCTTCCGAGCGAACACTGAAGCTTTCTTT.

The chain combines TRBV29-1 with TRBJ2-7, with 7 bases matching TRBD1. Per germline, CDR1 SQVTM and CDR2 ANQGSEA. CDR3 size: 14 residues. J was trimmed by 4 bases and V by 1 base; bases with no gene match: 7. The CDR3 DNA reads TGCAGCGTTGAAGTGAACAGGGGTCTTTACGAGCAGTACTTC. Translation: CSVEVNRGLYEQYF.